The 24 T cell receptor beta chains below come from one sample, sequenced in a study of PD-1 blockade in classical Hodgkin lymphoma (dated by TCRdb to between 2020 and 2021). The method behind the library was the immunoSEQ multiplex PCR assay. TCRdb provides this immuneACCESS table in a form limited to in-frame rearrangements. Some clones are lacking; in checked studies, under half of them reflect an unresolved V gene, and why the rest are absent is not known. In this sample the table shows 30,000 to 40,000 clones, 90% to 95% of which occur a single time. In total, the top ten clones hold 0.25% to 0.35% of the sample. The intended sense of this specimen's time point label: cycle 4 day 1 (C4D1), after 6 weeks of nivolumab. Every trial patient had relapsed after autologous stem cell transplantation, and cohorts A, B and C differed in prior brentuximab vedotin exposure. A Miltenyi CD4+ T cell isolation kit was used for magnetic negative selection to purify CD4+ T cells from thawed PBMCs.

The material was CD4+ T cells from blood, obtained before the fourth cycle of nivolumab. Receptors were obtained from a human donor with classical Hodgkin lymphoma.

The gene calls are TRBV11-2 and TRBJ2-7; TRBD2 matches 8 bases. The trim removed 0 bases at V and 3 bases at J, leaving 13 bases unmatched. The CDR3 extends over 18 amino acids. In germline, CDR1 is SGHAT, CDR2 FQNNGV. The CDR3 DNA reads as TGTGCCAGCAGCTTAGAACTCGTGGGCGGGAGGTCTAGCTACGAGCAGTACTTC. Translating it yields CASSLELVGGRSSYEQYF.

V and J are TRBV7-2 and TRBJ2-1; 9 bases align to TRBD2. The germline CDR1 and CDR2 sequences are SGHTA and FQGNSA. The CDR3 covers 16 residues. V gave up 6 bases and J gave up 3 bases; unmatched junction bases: 9. The CDR3 protein is CASRSPVAGVYNEQFF. CDR3 bases: TGTGCCAGCAGATCCCCCGTAGCGGGAGTCTACAATGAGCAGTTCTTC.

For this clone: No DNA is shown, since the ends of the CDR3 on it are uncertain; the CDR3 is the one TCRdb lists. The chain is built from TRBV19 and TRBJ1-3; the DNA was not used to check the table's D call, TRBD1. From its first to its last residue, the CDR3 has 17 amino acids. The V gene's germline CDR1 is LNHDA and CDR2 SQIVND (reference sequence). CDR3 protein: CASSISVQGASGNTIYF.

The V and J genes are TRBV30 and TRBJ1-1; D remains unclear. V shed 3 bases and J shed 3 bases, with 11 bases lying between them. The germline gives CDR1 GTSNPN, CDR2 SVGIG (reference sequence). This CDR3 comprises 13 residues. DNA for the CDR3: TGTGCCTGGAGCCCCCTGGGTTACACTGAAGCTTTCTTT. It codes for CAWSPLGYTEAFF. Full variable domain (rest looked up from reference TRBV30 and TRBJ1-1): SQTIHQWPATLVQPVGSPLSLECTVEGTSNPNLYWYRQAAGRGLQLLFYSVGIGQISSEVPQNLSASRPQDRQFILSSKKLLLSDSGFYLCAWSPLGYTEAFFGQGTRLTVV.

This sequence joins TRBV2 and TRBJ2-3; 10 bases line up with TRBD2. The V segment lost 6 bases and the J segment 4 bases; nucleotides outside the gene matches: 10. CDR1 is SNHLY, CDR2 FYNNEI, per germline. CDR3 size: 16 residues. CDR3 amino acids: CASRDILAGPADTQYF. In DNA form, the CDR3 reads TGTGCCAGCAGAGACATACTAGCGGGACCCGCAGATACGCAGTATTTT.

V gene TRBV28 combines with J gene TRBJ2-4; a possible D gene is TRBD1 (5 bases). V dropped 6 bases and J dropped 0 bases, with 15 bases sitting between them. Germline lookup yields CDR1 MDHEN and CDR2 SYDVKM. The CDR3 extends over 16 amino acids. The DNA for the CDR3 is TGTGCCAGCAGCCCGGATGGGGCACCAGCCAAAAACATTCAGTACTTC. It yields the protein CASSPDGAPAKNIQYF.

The chain employs TRBV7-9 and TRBJ2-3; TRBD1 might be the D (7 bases). This CDR3 contains 15 residues. Deletions cut 1 base from V and 3 bases from J, with 11 bases between. Per germline, CDR1 SEHNR and CDR2 FQNEAQ (reference sequence). The CDR3 here is CASSLGQGGTDTQYF. CDR3 nucleotides: TGTGCCAGCAGCTTAGGACAGGGAGGTACAGATACGCAGTATTTT.

This chain links TRBV2 with TRBJ2-1, with TRBD2 matching over 9 bases. Trimming took 6 bases from V and 9 from J; bases not matched to a gene: 9. Germline V gene lookup returns CDR1 SNHLY and CDR2 FYNNEI. This CDR3 has 14 amino acids. The CDR3 loop is CASRRLAEWAEQFF. In nucleotides, the CDR3 is TGTGCCAGCAGAAGACTAGCGGAGTGGGCTGAGCAGTTCTTC.

This clone was seen a few times. The rearrangement joins TRBV29-1 to TRBJ2-5; tentative D call: TRBD2 (5 bases). Germline CDR1 is SQVTM and CDR2 is ANQGSEA. V gave up 4 bases and J gave up 5 bases, with 8 bases separating them. CDR3 length: 11 amino acids. CDR3 protein: CSVGRGETQYF. Written as DNA, the CDR3 is TGCAGCGTTGGTCGGGGTGAGACCCAGTACTTC.

This clone was found once. V gene TRBV11-2 combines with J gene TRBJ2-3; unclear D gene. The CDR3 runs 16 residues. The germline V gene encodes CDR1 SGHAT and CDR2 FQNNGV. Trimming pared 7 bases from V and 2 bases from J, leaving 19 bases between. This CDR3 reads CASTLGSGRSTDTQYF. CDR3 nucleotides: TGTGCCAGCACCCTTGGGTCGGGCAGGTCCACAGATACGCAGTATTTT.

The chain recombines TRBV6-6 with TRBJ2-5; a weak D match, TRBD1 (6 bases). The CDR3 sequence is 14 residues long. Trimming removed 4 bases from V and 2 bases from J, with 11 bases in between. Germline V CDR1 and CDR2: MNHNY, SVGAGI (reference sequence). CDR3: CASSFSGQQETQYF. The CDR3 bases are TGTGCCAGCAGTTTCTCAGGACAGCAAGAGACCCAGTACTTC.

The chain has TRBV19 and TRBJ1-5; 7 bases fit TRBD1. The CDR3 consists of 13 residues. With V trimmed by 9 bases and J by 3 bases, 5 bases remained unmatched. Germline V gives CDR1 LNHDA, CDR2 SQIVND (reference sequence). As DNA, the CDR3 is TGTGCCAGCGGACAGGCCCCCAATCAGCCCCAGCATTTT. Protein: CASGQAPNQPQHF.

V is TRBV25-1 and J is TRBJ1-6; 9 bases agree with TRBD1. The CDR3 consists of 13 residues. Germline V lookup: CDR1 MGHDK, CDR2 SYGVNS. With 8 bases clipped from V and 10 bases from J, the junction kept 6 bases outside the gene matches. The CDR3 loop reads CASQDRGGSPLHF. The CDR3 DNA reads TGTGCCAGCCAAGACAGGGGGGGATCACCCCTCCACTTT.

V and J are TRBV27 and TRBJ1-1; 8 bases align to TRBD1. Looked up from germline, CDR1 is MNHEY and CDR2 is SMNVEV (reference sequence). V lost 6 bases to trimming and J lost 10 bases; unmatched junction nucleotides: 13. The CDR3 covers 14 residues. CDR3 nucleotides: TGTGCCAGCAGGAAGAGGGACCTCCAGGGGGCAGCTTTCTTT. This sequence encodes CASRKRDLQGAAFF.

This chain connects TRBV6-4 to TRBJ1-2; the D gene is possibly TRBD1 (5 bases). V was clipped by 2 bases and J by 3 bases, with 13 bases between them. CDR1 is MRHNA, CDR2 SNTAGT, per germline. This CDR3 comprises 15 residues. The CDR3 DNA is TGTGCCAGCAGTGACCCTTCCTCGGGGGACTATGGCTACACCTTC. Encoded protein: CASSDPSSGDYGYTF.

This clone was detected only a few times. The J gene is TRBJ1-3, the V gene TRBV19; D not certain. This CDR3 spans 14 amino acids. Germline values: CDR1 LNHDA, CDR2 SQIVND (reference sequence). With 7 bases removed from V and 8 bases from J, the gap between germline ends came to 18 bases. The CDR3 sequence is CASITHQRMDTIYF. In nucleotides, the CDR3 is TGTGCCAGTATTACGCACCAACGGATGGACACCATATATTTT.

V gene TRBV27 combines with J gene TRBJ2-1; 9 bases agree with TRBD1. Germline loops: CDR1 MNHEY, CDR2 SMNVEV (reference sequence). CDR3 length: 15 amino acids. The junction had 5 bases not matched to a gene; V was cut back by 2 bases and J by 6 bases. CDR3 DNA sequence: TGTGCCAGCAGTTTAGGGACAGGGTTTGGCAATGAGCAGTTCTTC. Translated: CASSLGTGFGNEQFF.

The chain joins TRBV27 to TRBJ1-1; 8 bases are shared with TRBD1. Germline V gene sequence: CDR1 MNHEY, CDR2 SMNVEV (reference sequence). This CDR3 spans 14 amino acids. The V segment lost 6 bases and the J segment 0 bases; nucleotides outside the gene matches: 3. In DNA, the CDR3 is TGTGCCAGCAGGACAGGGGCCATGAACACTGAAGCTTTCTTT. Translation gives CASRTGAMNTEAFF.

CDR3 nucleotides: TGCGCCAGCAGCCAAGATTTTAGAGCGGGTACAGATACGCAGTATTTT. It specifies CASSQDFRAGTDTQYF. The chain couples TRBV4-1 to TRBJ2-3, with D perhaps TRBD2 (6 bases). CDR1 and CDR2 (germline): MGHRA, YSYEKL. This CDR3 comprises 16 residues. Trimming removed 0 bases at V and 3 bases at J, with 13 bases between.

This chain uses TRBV7-2 with TRBJ2-2; no definite D call. CDR3 length: 14 residues. Trimming stripped 5 bases from V and 4 bases from J, with 11 bases between. Germline values: CDR1 SGHTA, CDR2 FQGNSA. CDR3 amino acids: CASSQLRGTGELFF. Here the CDR3 DNA reads TGTGCCAGCAGCCAATTACGAGGCACCGGGGAGCTGTTTTTT.

The chain combines TRBV5-1 with TRBJ2-1; possibly TRBD1 for D (7 bases). V lost 3 bases, J lost 9 bases, and 13 bases lay in between. This CDR3 has 13 residues. The germline V gene has CDR1 SGHRS and CDR2 YFSETQ. The CDR3 here is CASSSQGGVEQFF. Written as DNA, the CDR3 is TGCGCCAGCAGCTCCCAGGGGGGTGTTGAGCAGTTCTTC.

V gene TRBV6-5 combines with J gene TRBJ1-5; D is ambiguous. The CDR3 length is 13 residues. Trimming pared 4 bases from V and 10 bases from J, leaving 14 bases between. Germline CDR1 and CDR2: MNHEY and SVGAGI. DNA of the CDR3: TGTGCCAGCAGTTCGTCATCGCTCGGTCCCCAGCATTTT. It encodes CASSSSSLGPQHF.

This sequence joins TRBV19 and TRBJ2-7; TRBD2 matches at 9 bases. CDR1 and CDR2 from the germline V gene are LNHDA and SQIVND (reference sequence). This CDR3 is 16 amino acids long. The J segment lost 0 bases and the V segment lost 5 bases, leaving 8 bases of the junction unmatched. The CDR3 spells CASSPVTSGSSYEQYF. In DNA, the CDR3 is TGTGCCAGTAGTCCGGTGACTAGCGGCAGCTCCTACGAGCAGTACTTC.

This chain connects TRBV6-6 to TRBJ2-7, with 9 nucleotides matching TRBD2. The V gene's germline CDR1 is MNHNY and CDR2 SVGAGI (reference sequence). The CDR3 is made up of 15 amino acids. After removal of 6 bases from V and 2 bases from J, the junction contained 8 bases not matched to a gene. CDR3 in amino acids: CASRGASGDAYEQYF. The CDR3 region has the DNA TGTGCCAGCAGAGGAGCTAGCGGGGACGCCTACGAGCAGTACTTC.